What follows are 2 T cell receptor beta chains derived from one specimen sequenced in a study of identifying expanded T cells in peripheral blood. Sequencing was performed with immunoSEQ multiplex PCR; in TCRdb, only in-frame clones are kept and a portion is missing. The sample has some 78,000 clones, 88% seen once. Sequenced input: blood. These receptors were collected from a person aged 18 to 70 in good health.

The chain recombines TRBV10-3 with TRBJ1-2; D is perhaps TRBD1 (5 bases). The CDR3 spans 11 residues. The V gene lost 11 bases and the J gene lost 3 bases, with 10 bases spanning the gap. Germline CDR1 is ENHRY and CDR2 is SYGVKD. CDR3 nucleotides: TGTGCCCAAATGACAGACTATGGCTACACCTTC. It yields the protein CAQMTDYGYTF.

The chain couples TRBV4-1 to TRBJ1-2; D remains unclear. Trimming took 0 bases from V and 0 from J, leaving 11 bases between them. This CDR3 has 16 residues. The germline gives CDR1 MGHRA, CDR2 YSYEKL. The CDR3 DNA is TGCGCCAGCAGCCAAGATTCTGCCGGCACTAACTATGGCTACACCTTC. Translation gives CASSQDSAGTNYGYTF.